This T cell receptor (beta chain) came from a study of T-cell memory formation after mild COVID-19. Overall study context: For the most part, TCR clusters were specific to one donor. General observations from the study: That cross-reactive memory joined was suggested by some responding clones appearing in pre-infection memory. Clonal second-wave expansions that peaked on day 37 had unconfirmed SARS-CoV-2 specificity.

TCR alpha and TCR beta cDNA libraries carrying sample barcodes and UMIs were produced by 5'RACE using constant-segment primers. TCRdb fed the 5' RACE reads into MiXCR, producing one record per CDR3 protein. The sample contains under 550,000 distinct CDR3 sequences, more than 15% of which appear only once. With respect to this clonotype: Its target is not known.

The sequencing input was PBMCs or a T cell subset sorted from them (not recorded which). The TCR comes from a man between 18 and 29 years old who had mild COVID-19 (a few samples of this study predate the infection). Cell type and time point are not known.

The CDR3 loop is CASSPTYPGADRETQYF. The CDR3 DNA is TGTGCCAGCAGCCCCACGTATCCAGGGGCGGATCGTGAGACCCAGTACTTC. This chain uses TRBV7-8 with TRBJ2-5, with D possibly matching TRBD1 (6 bases). The germline V and J ends were trimmed by 5 bases and 5 bases, with 24 bases remaining between them. This CDR3 is built from 17 residues. CDR1 is SGHVS, CDR2 FQNEAQ, per germline.